This T cell receptor (beta chain) was captured in a study of T cell repertoires in cytomegalovirus infection. As for the study in general: Shared public TCR beta signatures pointed to both CMV infection and a matching HLA type.

This clonotype was detected once. Its target is unknown. CDR3 length equals 14 residues. V lost 2 bases to trimming and J lost 8 bases; unmatched junction nucleotides: 9. CDR1 is DFQATT and CDR2 is SNEGSKA in the germline V gene (reference sequence). Study-wide results and caveats: Dominating the ex vivo response were HLA-C-restricted CMV-specific TCR beta clonotypes. Accumulated public TCR beta family frequency recognized individuals carrying CMV together with the relevant HLA.

TCRdb re-called the reads with MiXCR, one entry per CDR3 protein. This table holds about 330,000 distinct CDR3 sequences, over 7.5% found once. This clonotype originated in a human donor in good health (CMV status not recorded). Some clones in this sample may be carry-over from other donors' samples. The chain employs TRBV20-1 and TRBJ1-2; 9 positions match TRBD1. The source material was PBMCs. The CDR3 coding sequence is TGCAGTGCTAGAAGAACCGGGACAGGGAGCGGCTACACCTTC. Amino acids: CSARRTGTGSGYTF.